These 22 T cell receptor beta chains originate from one sample sequenced in a study of somatic mutations in cytotoxic T cells in rheumatoid arthritis (TCRdb year 2017). The library was obtained by the immunoSEQ multiplex PCR assay. Imported from immuneACCESS, the table was reduced by TCRdb to in-frame sequences with V and J called. These copies leave out some clones; in studies compared against another copy, an unresolved V gene accounts for under half, and the cause of the remainder is not known. The sample table shows 9,500 to 13,000 clones, and approximately 80% are seen once. About 7.6% of the sample lies in the top ten. Sequencing input: CD8+ T cells sorted from blood. The receptors derive from an adult with rheumatoid arthritis.

In its sample, this clone was seen once. This rearrangement joins TRBV7-9 to TRBJ2-1; the match to TRBD2 covers 15 bases. The CDR3 contains 18 residues. CDR1 is SEHNR, CDR2 FQNEAQ, per germline (reference sequence). V shed 5 bases, J shed 0 bases, and the junction held 5 bases outside the gene matches. The CDR3 DNA sequence: TGTGCCAGCAGCACGGGACTAGCGGGAGGACTCTCCTACAATGAGCAGTTCTTC. This translates into CASSTGLAGGLSYNEQFF.

The CDR3 DNA follows: TGTGCCAGCAGTTACGGTCAGGAGGCGGATACGCAGTATTTT. Encoded protein: CASSYGQEADTQYF. The chain is built from TRBV6-5 and TRBJ2-3, with D tentatively TRBD2 (5 bases). CDR1 is MNHEY and CDR2 is SVGAGI in the germline V gene. Trimming removed 2 bases from V and 6 bases from J, with 12 bases in between. The CDR3 is made up of 14 amino acids.

V usage is TRBV25-1 and J usage is TRBJ1-1; the D gene is possibly TRBD1 (5 bases). Germline V lookup: CDR1 MGHDK, CDR2 SYGVNS. There are 11 residues in the CDR3. Trimming cost V 6 bases and J 4 bases, with 6 bases left between them. The CDR3 sequence is CASSRATEAFF. The CDR3 DNA reads TGTGCCAGCAGCAGGGCCACTGAAGCTTTCTTT.

The chain has TRBV14 and TRBJ1-2, with 9 bases lining up with TRBD1. Germline CDR1 SGHDN, CDR2 FVKESK. This CDR3 is built from 15 residues. The ends lost 0 bases at V and 4 bases at J; junction bases unmatched: 3. The CDR3, as DNA: TGTGCCAGCAGCCAAGATCAGGGACAGGGCTATGGCTACACCTTC. It is translated as CASSQDQGQGYGYTF.

V and J are TRBV5-5 and TRBJ1-3; no clear D. Trimming removed 0 bases at V and 0 bases at J, with 10 bases between. Germline assignment: CDR1 SGHKS and CDR2 YYEKEE (reference sequence). The CDR3 is 16 residues long. The CDR3 loop is CASSLVDTSSGNTIYF. The CDR3 DNA reads as TGTGCCAGCAGCTTGGTAGACACGAGCTCTGGAAACACCATATATTTT.

CDR3: CASSYGTGGAGGYTF. The DNA for the CDR3 is TGTGCCAGCAGTTACGGGACAGGGGGCGCGGGGGGCTACACCTTC. The rearrangement joins TRBV6-5 to TRBJ1-2; 12 bases fit TRBD1. J lost 8 bases, V lost 2 bases, and 6 bases had no gene match. Germline CDR1 and CDR2: MNHEY and SVGAGI. The CDR3 extends over 15 amino acids.

This chain links TRBV14 with TRBJ2-7; TRBD1 might be the D (5 bases). Per the germline V gene, CDR1 is SGHDN and CDR2 is FVKESK. The CDR3 covers 12 residues. V lost 3 bases and J lost 3, with 6 bases in between. The CDR3 nucleotides are TGTGCCAGCAGCCACGACAGCTACGAGCAGTACTTC. This translates into CASSHDSYEQYF.

Remarks on this clone: Germline is not matched at one junction end, which may reflect a read error. The gene calls are TRBV29-1 and TRBJ2-3, with 12 bases fitting TRBD1. This CDR3 has 13 amino acids. Germline CDR1 SQVTM, CDR2 ANQGSEA. In nucleotides, the CDR3 is TGCAGCGTTGCCGGGACAGGGGGCGTAGGTTCGGATTTT. This gives the protein CSVAGTGGVGSDF.

The V and J genes are TRBV1 and TRBJ1-5; the listed D gene, TRBD1, was not tested against the DNA. TRBV1 is reported as a pseudogene. There are 15 residues in the CDR3. The CDR3 spells CTSSQEQGVNQPQHF. The CDR3 coding sequence is TGCACCAGCAGCCAAGAACAAGGGGTAAATCAGCCCCAGCATTTT.

The gene calls are TRBV29-1 and TRBJ2-2; maybe TRBD1 (6 bases). Trimming took off 7 bases at V and 1 base at J, with 10 bases between the two ends. Germline assignment: CDR1 SQVTM and CDR2 ANQGSEA. This CDR3 is 13 amino acids long. The CDR3 protein is CSGIRGNTGELFF. The CDR3 DNA reads TGCAGCGGGATCAGGGGGAACACCGGGGAGCTGTTTTTT.

The V gene is TRBV7-2, the J gene TRBJ2-1; D remains unclear. V shed 2 bases and J shed 6 bases, with 8 bases lying between them. The CDR3 runs to 13 residues. CDR1 is SGHTA, CDR2 FQGNSA, per germline. The CDR3, as DNA: TGTGCCAGCAGCTTAACGGTCGTCAATGAGCAGTTCTTC. Translated: CASSLTVVNEQFF. Combining the CDR3 with reference TRBV7-2 and TRBJ2-1 gives the whole variable domain GAGVSQSPSNKVTEKGKDVELRCDPISGHTALYWYRQSLGQGLEFLIYFQGNSAPDKSGLPSDRFSAERTGGSVSTLTIQRTQQEDSAVYLCASSLTVVNEQFFGPGTRLTVL.

CDR3 region: CASSPRWGSGGLSTGELFF. The CDR3 DNA sequence: TGTGCCAGCAGCCCGCGGTGGGGGAGCGGCGGCCTCTCCACCGGGGAGCTGTTTTTT. The V and J genes are TRBV7-9 and TRBJ2-2; D is possibly TRBD1 or TRBD2 (5 bases each). CDR1 and CDR2 from the germline V gene are SEHNR and FQNEAQ (reference sequence). The CDR3 covers 19 residues. Trimming removed 5 bases at V and 4 bases at J, with 26 bases between.

This chain uses TRBV4-1 with TRBJ2-7; D unresolved. CDR3 length: 15 amino acids. In germline, CDR1 is MGHRA, CDR2 YSYEKL. Trimming left V 0 bases short and J 3 bases short, with 12 bases between. Written as DNA, the CDR3 is TGCGCCAGCAGCCAAGATAGGTCCCCGGGCTACGAGCAGTACTTC. Amino acid sequence: CASSQDRSPGYEQYF.

This chain uses TRBV4-1 with TRBJ2-7; D is unclear. The CDR3 is made up of 13 amino acids. V was trimmed by 4 bases and J by 5 bases, leaving 12 bases between them. CDR1 and CDR2 from the germline V gene are MGHRA and YSYEKL. Written as DNA, the CDR3 is TGCGCCAGCAGCCCAACCGACGGAGACGAGCAGTACTTC. Translating gives CASSPTDGDEQYF.

The CDR3 DNA reads as TGTGCCAGCAGGACAGGGGATGGCGAAAAACTGTTTTTT. Its protein is CASRTGDGEKLFF. V and J are TRBV27 and TRBJ1-4; 8 positions agree with TRBD1. The CDR3 is 13 amino acids. Germline lookup yields CDR1 MNHEY and CDR2 SMNVEV (reference sequence). The junction had 5 bases not matched to a gene; V was cut back by 6 bases and J by 8 bases.

This chain connects TRBV10-2 to TRBJ2-7; 8 bases match TRBD2. CDR3 length: 15 amino acids. Trimming removed 4 bases from V and 0 bases from J; junction bases left unmatched: 5. CDR1 is WSHSY, CDR2 SAAADI, per germline. The CDR3 protein is CASSVVAGTSYEQYF. CDR3 bases: TGCGCCAGCAGTGTGGTAGCGGGGACCTCCTACGAGCAGTACTTC.

The V call is TRBV9, the J call TRBJ1-4; tentative D call: TRBD1 (6 bases). The CDR3 has 13 residues. Germline CDR1 SGDLS, CDR2 YYNGEE. V lost 4 bases and J 13 bases, leaving 17 bases between the germline ends. CDR3 protein: CASSPGGTSPLFF. CDR3 coding DNA: TGTGCCAGCAGCCCTGGGGGCACCTCGCCACTGTTTTTT.

The chain recombines TRBV11-2 with TRBJ1-1; D call uncertain. CDR1 SGHAT and CDR2 FQNNGV come from the germline V gene. With 1 base removed from V and 4 bases from J, the gap between germline ends came to 1 base. This CDR3 comprises 11 residues. The CDR3 DNA reads as TGTGCCAGCAGCTTAGGCACTGAAGCTTTCTTT. Encoded protein: CASSLGTEAFF.

The genes are TRBV15 and TRBJ1-1; D is undetermined. With 5 bases removed from V and 0 bases from J, the gap between germline ends came to 10 bases. Germline CDR1 is LNHNV and CDR2 is YYDKDF (reference sequence). The CDR3 spans 14 residues. CDR3 amino acids: CATSRGPMNTEAFF. CDR3 coding DNA: TGTGCCACCAGCCGCGGCCCTATGAACACTGAAGCTTTCTTT.

The chain has TRBV30 and TRBJ2-3, with 11 nucleotides matching TRBD2. The junction had 7 bases not matched to a gene; V was cut back by 2 bases and J by 0 bases. Germline V lookup: CDR1 GTSNPN, CDR2 SVGIG (reference sequence). The CDR3 has 17 amino acids. The CDR3 reads CAWSPASGGSSTDTQYF. CDR3 sequence (DNA): TGTGCCTGGAGTCCGGCTAGCGGGGGGTCCAGCACAGATACGCAGTATTTT.

This chain uses TRBV10-2 with TRBJ2-1, with unresolved D. The CDR3 totals 14 residues. The ends were cut back, 3 bases at V and 8 bases at J, with 14 bases in the middle. The germline V gene encodes CDR1 WSHSY and CDR2 SAAADI. The CDR3 is CASSDWTSVDEQFF. The CDR3 DNA follows: TGCGCCAGCAGTGATTGGACGTCGGTAGATGAGCAGTTCTTC.

The V call is TRBV6-5, the J call TRBJ2-7; TRBD1 aligns across 10 bases. CDR3 length: 15 residues. Per germline, CDR1 MNHEY and CDR2 SVGAGI. J gave up 3 bases and V 2 bases, and 4 bases lay outside the gene matches. The CDR3 sequence: CASSYLGDRGYEQYF. CDR3 DNA: TGTGCCAGCAGTTACCTTGGGGACAGGGGCTACGAGCAGTACTTC.